This entry concerns a single T cell receptor beta chain. Its antigen is unknown. Per-nucleotide qualities are absent, and no much larger clonotype sits a single base away. The data were taken from a study of PD-1 blockade in classical Hodgkin lymphoma (dated by TCRdb to about 2020). Regarding the research as a whole: Nivolumab dosing was 3 mg/kg intravenously every 2 weeks, continuing until either disease progression or unacceptable toxicity. A peripheral blood immune signature of response to PD-1 blockade in classical Hodgkin lymphoma was defined using TCR beta sequencing and CyTOF. What the authors observed across the whole study: Only a single clinical trial cohort was studied, and what caused the repertoire differences, possibly disease activity or prior therapy, remained undefined. Among trial patients, those achieving complete response had baseline diversity similar to that of newly diagnosed patients, while diversity was significantly lower in partial responders and progressors. Lower diversity was observed in patients in whom nivolumab was started less than 1 year after ASCT, and these patients were excluded from later analyses so that confounding by immune reconstitution would be avoided. Baseline TCR diversity was reported as lower in newly diagnosed patients than in healthy donors, and lower still in relapsed/refractory patients. By C4D1, a significant rise was seen in CD4+ TCR diversity but not in CD8+ TCR diversity (p=0.0027 vs p=0.16), and the rise was most apparent among complete responders (p=0.02).

Genomic DNA was isolated using the Qiagen DNeasy kit from unsorted PBMCs as well as from negatively selected CD4+ and CD8+ fractions. Amplification of TCR beta CDR3 regions was done by immunoSEQ multiplex PCR with primers that anneal to V and J segments. A synthetic immune receptor repertoire was used to minimize amplification bias, and remaining bias was computationally removed after sequencing. The authors processed their data as follows. Repertoire diversity was quantified as the Shannon entropy index using custom Python scripts. Unsorted, CD4+ and CD8+ repertoires were analyzed separately, except in combined analyses where CD4+ and CD8+ sequences were merged in silico. A clone was considered expanded if an increase in frequency of at least 2-fold after treatment relative to C1D1 was found, and a pseudocount of 0.5 was applied to clones undetected at baseline. Singleton clones were defined as clones with 0 or 1 copy at C1D1, and non-singleton clones were defined as clones with 2 or more copies. Clones expanded in unsorted samples were assigned a CD4+, CD8+ or unknown annotation through matching of protein sequences in sorted samples from the same patient. Diversity changes from C1D1 to C4D1 were tested in paired samples using Wilcoxon tests. TCRdb's version of the immuneACCESS table is confined to in-frame rearrangements and falls short of the full clone set. An unresolved V gene accounts for under half of the shortfall where checked; the remainder is of unknown origin. V, J and clone size derive from that table, while D and trimming were established from the DNA sequence. This sample gives tens of thousands of clones in total; around nine tenths of them show up just once. The top ten constitute over 8% of the sample.

In the germline V gene, CDR1 corresponds to SGHAT and CDR2 to FQNNGV. At the junction V is shortened by 5 bases and J by 4 bases, with 16 bases in between. Its CDR3 holds 15 amino acids, cysteine through phenylalanine. CDR3 DNA only is kept here, 45 bases in frame from base 1. According to the study, the label for this sample's time point signals: cycle 1 day 1 (C1D1), immediately before nivolumab initiation. Relapse after autologous stem cell transplantation had occurred in all trial patients, and cohorts A, B and C were distinguished by prior brentuximab vedotin exposure. The trial cohort included 50 to 70 patients with relapsed/refractory classical Hodgkin lymphoma, and each patient had a best overall response of complete response, partial response or progressive disease. Single-agent nivolumab was administered to trial patients in the multi-cohort phase II CheckMate 205 trial. Best overall response was determined by an independent review committee according to the 2007 International Working Group response criteria. PBMCs from the trial were collected at three points: immediately before nivolumab initiation (C1D1), and during therapy at cycle 2 day 1 and cycle 4 day 1. Peripheral blood was collected in 8 mL Vacutainer Cell Preparation Tubes, from which PBMCs were isolated by centrifugation and then cryopreserved.

The receptor was isolated from a human donor with classical Hodgkin lymphoma. Rearrangement joined TRBV11-2 to TRBJ2-3; no confident D gene assignment can be made. This specimen consisted of peripheral blood mononuclear cells (PBMCs), obtained at baseline. The CDR3 corresponds to CASSLFTSPADTQYF. The DNA sequence is TGTGCCAGCAGCCTGTTTACGAGCCCCGCAGATACGCAGTATTTT.